The clone carrying this TCR beta chain has a handful of counts. Its antigen is not known. The V end lost 1 base, the J end lost 7 bases, and 13 bases lay between the germline ends. The V gene's germline CDR1 is SEHNR and CDR2 FQNEAQ (reference sequence). The CDR3 covers 14 residues. This sample is part of a study of T cell repertoires in cytomegalovirus infection. Study information: Public TCR beta signatures were indicative of both CMV infection and a matching HLA type. Findings of the study overall: HLA-C-restricted TCR beta clonotypes specific for CMV led the ex vivo response. CMV carriers with the relevant HLA were identified by cumulative public TCR beta family frequency.

Each CDR3 protein is one row after TCRdb ran MiXCR on the reads. Here the sample spans 180,000 or so distinct CDR3 sequences, roughly 17% being singletons. The chain employs TRBV7-9 and TRBJ1-1; D is unresolved. This TCR was recovered from a human donor in good health (CMV status not recorded). Some clones in this sample may be carry-over from other donors' samples. The sequenced sample consisted of CD8+ T cells from PBMCs. CDR3 in DNA: TGTGCCAGCAGCTTAGGCTCTGCGCCCCTTGAAGCTTTCTTT. Protein product: CASSLGSAPLEAFF.